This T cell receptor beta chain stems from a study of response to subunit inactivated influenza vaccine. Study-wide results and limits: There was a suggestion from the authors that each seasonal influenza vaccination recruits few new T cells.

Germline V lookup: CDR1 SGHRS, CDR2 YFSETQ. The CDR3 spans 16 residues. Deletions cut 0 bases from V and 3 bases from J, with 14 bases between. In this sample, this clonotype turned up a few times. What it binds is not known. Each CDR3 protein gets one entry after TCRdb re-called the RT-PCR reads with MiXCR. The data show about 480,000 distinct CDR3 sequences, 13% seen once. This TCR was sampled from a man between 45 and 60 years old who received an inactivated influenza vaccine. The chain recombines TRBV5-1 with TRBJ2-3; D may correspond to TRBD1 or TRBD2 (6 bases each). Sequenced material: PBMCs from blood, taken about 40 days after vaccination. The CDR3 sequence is CASSLEGGIVTDTQYF. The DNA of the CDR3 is TGCGCCAGCAGCTTGGAGGGGGGAATAGTGACAGATACGCAGTATTTT.